One and the same sample provided the 12 T cell receptor beta chains below, sequenced in a study of glioma-infiltrating T cells after dendritic cell vaccination. Sample time point: after dendritic cell vaccination, including at tumor progression/relapse. Libraries were prepared by immunoSEQ multiplex PCR; TCRdb keeps only in-frame clonotypes and omits some of them. The sample lists more than 45,000 clones, approximately 80% occurring once. Sample: blood, taken after dendritic cell vaccination. The receptors stem from a human donor with glioblastoma.

The chain has TRBV4-2 and TRBJ2-1; TRBD2 matches at 13 bases. This CDR3 spans 16 amino acids. Germline assignment: CDR1 LGHNA and CDR2 YNFKEQ. Germline trimming cut 4 bases from V and 7 bases from J; bases unmatched to any gene: 7. The CDR3 sequence is CASSPRTSGGRNEQFF. The CDR3 nucleotides are TGTGCCAGCAGCCCCAGGACTAGCGGGGGCCGGAATGAGCAGTTCTTC.

The CDR3 DNA reads as TGTGCCAGCAGCGGCACCGGGACAGGGTGGTCCGAGCAGTACTTC. This gives the protein CASSGTGTGWSEQYF. The chain uses TRBV9 and TRBJ2-7; 9 bases fit TRBD1. Germline V gene data show CDR1 as SGDLS and CDR2 as YYNGEE. The CDR3 extends over 15 amino acids. V lost 3 bases and J lost 6; bases outside the gene matches: 10. Full variable domain (outside the CDR3, taken from reference TRBV9 and TRBJ2-7): DSGVTQTPKHLITATGQRVTLRCSPRSGDLSVYWYQQSLDQGLQFLIQYYNGEERAKGNILERFSAQQFPDLHSELNLSSLELGDSALYFCASSGTGTGWSEQYFGPGTRLTVT.

The chain has TRBV27 and TRBJ1-6; 7 nucleotides agree with TRBD1. This CDR3 has 15 amino acids. The V gene's germline CDR1 is MNHEY and CDR2 SMNVEV (reference sequence). Trimming took 5 bases from V and 5 from J; bases not matched to a gene: 6. The CDR3 bases are TGTGCCAGCAGTGCCCGACAGGGTAATAATTCACCCCTCCACTTT. Its protein product is CASSARQGNNSPLHF.

The chain combines TRBV5-1 with TRBJ2-6; 8 bases are a match to TRBD1. Trimming took 2 bases from V and 8 from J; bases not matched to a gene: 6. CDR3 size: 15 residues. From germline, CDR1 is SGHRS and CDR2 YFSETQ. CDR3 bases: TGCGCCAGCAGCTTTTGGGACAGGACCTCCAACGTCCTGACTTTC. This gives the protein CASSFWDRTSNVLTF.

The CDR3 region has the DNA TGTGCCAGTAATATGCTAGGGGGTAATCAGCCCCAGCATTTT. This sequence encodes CASNMLGGNQPQHF. The rearrangement uses TRBV19 and TRBJ1-5; D may be TRBD1 (6 bases). This CDR3 is 14 amino acids long. Trimming shortened V by 7 bases and J by 4 bases, and 14 bases separated the two germline ends. CDR1 and CDR2 from the germline V gene are LNHDA and SQIVND (reference sequence).

CDR3: CASSESGQGSYEQYF. DNA for the CDR3: TGTGCCAGCAGTGAATCGGGACAGGGCTCCTACGAGCAGTACTTC. The chain carries TRBV25-1 and TRBJ2-7, with 9 positions matching TRBD1. V shed 1 base and J 0 bases; nucleotides not matched to a gene: 1. From germline, CDR1 is MGHDK and CDR2 SYGVNS. The CDR3 has 15 residues.

The chain recombines TRBV10-2 with TRBJ1-5, with D unresolved. CDR3 length: 14 residues. Germline V gene data show CDR1 as WSHSY and CDR2 as SAAADI. Deletions cut 6 bases from V and 0 bases from J, with 9 bases between. CDR3 sequence: CASRQFHSNQPQHF. CDR3 in DNA: TGCGCCAGCAGACAGTTCCATAGCAATCAGCCCCAGCATTTT.

V is TRBV30 and J is TRBJ1-1, with 8 bases identical to TRBD1. This CDR3 has 11 residues. Germline CDR1 is GTSNPN and CDR2 is SVGIG (reference sequence). V lost 6 bases and J lost 6; bases outside the gene matches: 3. This CDR3 reads CACTGGPEAFF. DNA of the CDR3: TGTGCCTGTACAGGGGGGCCTGAAGCTTTCTTT.

This clone showed up just a few times. V gene TRBV5-6 combines with J gene TRBJ1-3; perhaps TRBD1 as D (6 bases). V was trimmed by 2 bases and J by 1 base, leaving 10 bases between them. Germline V gene lookup returns CDR1 SGHDT and CDR2 YYEEEE. This CDR3 comprises 15 residues. The CDR3 here is CASSFGQTSGNTIYF. The CDR3 nucleotides are TGTGCCAGCAGCTTCGGACAGACTTCTGGAAACACCATATATTTT.

This rearrangement joins TRBV5-1 to TRBJ2-3; 7 nucleotides align to TRBD2. The germline gives CDR1 SGHRS, CDR2 YFSETQ. The ends lost 4 bases at V and 2 bases at J; junction bases unmatched: 4. CDR3 length: 14 residues. The CDR3 nucleotides are TGCGCCAGCAGCCTACGGGGGGACACAGATACGCAGTATTTT. Translating it yields CASSLRGDTDTQYF.

V is TRBV5-6 and J is TRBJ2-7; 9 bases are shared with TRBD2. Germline CDR1 SGHDT, CDR2 YYEEEE. CDR3 length equals 13 residues. Trimming cost V 4 bases and J 10 bases; bases outside gene matches: 9. Here the CDR3 reads CASSPLLAGHQYF. In DNA, the CDR3 is TGTGCCAGCAGCCCATTACTAGCGGGCCATCAGTACTTC.

This chain links TRBV27 with TRBJ2-7; tentative D call: TRBD1 (6 bases). The V gene's germline CDR1 is MNHEY and CDR2 SMNVEV (reference sequence). The V end was cut by 4 bases, the J end by 4 bases, with 8 bases between. The CDR3 is made up of 12 amino acids. The CDR3 sequence is CASSSQGYEQYF. The CDR3 DNA reads as TGTGCCAGCAGTTCACAGGGTTACGAGCAGTACTTC.